A single sample gave rise to the 13 T cell receptor beta chains below, sequenced in a study of T cells in Graves' hyperthyroidism and ophthalmopathy. RNA transcripts provided the source from which TCR beta CDR3 regions were amplified. HTBI primers were employed in a first-round RT-PCR of the TCR CDR3. TCRdb fed the multiplex PCR reads into MiXCR, producing one record per CDR3 protein. The sample includes about 410,000 distinct CDR3 sequences, under 15% seen only once; the top ten take less than 15%. Sequenced input: blood. The receptor set was obtained from a young man with Graves' ophthalmopathy.

This chain connects TRBV18 to TRBJ2-1, with unresolved D. The ends were cut back, 4 bases at V and 10 bases at J, with 5 bases in the middle. Germline CDR1 is KGHSH and CDR2 is LQKENI. This CDR3 region has 10 residues. The DNA for the CDR3 is TGTGCCAGCTCACGGGGAGAGCAGTTCTTC. Amino acid sequence: CASSRGEQFF. The whole variable domain, filled in from reference TRBV18 and TRBJ2-1, reads NAGVMQNPRHLVRRRGQEARLRCSPMKGHSHVYWYRQLPEEGLKFMVYLQKENIIDESGMPKERFSAEFPKEGPSILRIQQVVRGDSAAYFCASSRGEQFFGPGTRLTVL.

The genes are TRBV12-3 or TRBV12-4 and TRBJ2-2; 15 positions match TRBD2. After removal of 5 bases from V and 5 bases from J, the junction contained 6 bases not matched to a gene. The CDR3 is 17 residues long. The CDR3 coding sequence is TGTGCCAGCAGTCTCGGGACTAGCGGGGGGTTGACCGGGGAGCTGTTTTTT. It is translated as CASSLGTSGGLTGELFF.

This clonotype was seen at least ten times. This chain joins TRBV6-1 and TRBJ2-3, with D hard to call. This CDR3 spans 14 amino acids. Germline V gives CDR1 MNHNS, CDR2 SASEGT. V dropped 7 bases and J dropped 2 bases, with 13 bases sitting between them. CDR3 loop: CASTPTGITDTQYF. CDR3 nucleotide sequence: TGTGCCAGCACCCCGACTGGAATCACAGATACGCAGTATTTT.

This clonotype appeared many times. At one end, the junction sequence differs from germline, possibly due to a read error. This rearrangement joins TRBV27 to TRBJ2-1, with 7 bases matching TRBD1. This CDR3 comprises 12 residues. Germline lookup yields CDR1 MNHEY and CDR2 SMNVEV (reference sequence). The CDR3 DNA reads TGTGCCAGCAGTGTATCAGGGGGTAAGCAGTTCTTC. It encodes CASSVSGGKQFF.

V gene TRBV18 combines with J gene TRBJ2-3, with TRBD2 matching over 8 bases. Germline values: CDR1 KGHSH, CDR2 LQKENI. The CDR3 is made up of 17 amino acids. V shed 6 bases, J shed 4 bases, and the junction held 15 bases outside the gene matches. The CDR3 is CASSPWAGTRTADTQYF. The CDR3 nucleotides read TGTGCCAGCTCCCCCTGGGCCGGGACTAGGACGGCAGATACGCAGTATTTT.

This clonotype appeared many times. V usage is TRBV20-1 and J usage is TRBJ2-7, with 8 nucleotides matching TRBD2. V lost 3 bases and J lost 1; bases outside the gene matches: 8. Germline-derived CDR1 and CDR2 are DFQATT and SNEGSKA (reference sequence). This CDR3 is built from 15 residues. CDR3 protein: CSASSAGGPSYEQYF. CDR3 in DNA: TGCAGTGCTAGTTCGGCGGGAGGCCCATCCTACGAGCAGTACTTC.

This clonotype was detected a few times. This sequence joins TRBV30 and TRBJ2-2; 9 nucleotides agree with TRBD1. CDR1 GTSNPN and CDR2 SVGIG come from the germline V gene (reference sequence). V lost 1 base to trimming and J lost 2 bases; unmatched junction nucleotides: 14. CDR3 length: 19 amino acids. The CDR3 DNA reads as TGTGCCTGGAGTGCTTGGGACAGGGTTCAACCACCCAACACCGGGGAGCTGTTTTTT. It translates to CAWSAWDRVQPPNTGELFF.

This clonotype was detected a few times. The chain links TRBV7-8 to TRBJ1-1; a possible D gene is TRBD1 (5 bases). The CDR3 covers 13 residues. Germline assignment: CDR1 SGHVS and CDR2 FQNEAQ. Trimming took 6 bases from V and 4 from J, leaving 12 bases between them. CDR3: CASSRGVGTEAFF. The CDR3 DNA reads TGTGCCAGCAGTCGGGGGGTTGGCACTGAAGCTTTCTTT.

This chain connects TRBV4-1 to TRBJ2-1; a weak D match, TRBD2 (5 bases). The V end was cut by 5 bases, the J end by 9 bases, with 17 bases between. The CDR3 extends over 14 amino acids. Germline lookup yields CDR1 MGHRA and CDR2 YSYEKL. The CDR3 sequence is CASSESGVGIEQFF. In DNA form, the CDR3 reads TGCGCCAGCAGCGAAAGTGGGGTCGGGATTGAGCAGTTCTTC.

The sample holds a few counts of this clonotype. The genes are TRBV20-1 and TRBJ2-1, with 10 bases lining up with TRBD2. The V and J ends lost 5 bases and 9 bases, in that order; junction bases with no gene match: 7. The CDR3 loop spans 13 amino acids. CDR1 is DFQATT, CDR2 SNEGSKA, per germline (reference sequence). The CDR3 is CSAPLAGVPEQFF. The CDR3 coding sequence is TGCAGTGCTCCCCTAGCGGGAGTCCCTGAGCAGTTCTTC.

As concerns this clonotype: No DNA is shown, since the ends of the CDR3 on it are uncertain; the CDR3 is the one TCRdb lists. This chain connects TRBV7-9 to TRBJ1-5; the table names TRBD1, a call not compared with the DNA. The germline V gene has CDR1 SEHNR and CDR2 FQNEAQ (reference sequence). The CDR3 length equals 24 residues, ends included. CDR3: CASSSTRSLYNEQFFGPGRQPQHF.

The chain is built from TRBV7-9 and TRBJ2-1; the D gene is possibly TRBD1 (6 bases). There are 13 residues in the CDR3. CDR1 is SEHNR, CDR2 FQNEAQ, per germline (reference sequence). Trimming took off 3 bases at V and 15 bases at J, with 18 bases between the two ends. CDR3 coding DNA: TGTGCCAGCAGCTTGTTGGGAACAGGGCGGCTGTTCTTC. Its translation: CASSLLGTGRLFF. The whole variable domain, remainder taken from reference TRBV7-9 and TRBJ2-1, is DTGVSQNPRHKITKRGQNVTFRCDPISEHNRLYWYRQTLGQGPEFLTYFQNEAQLEKSRLLSDRFSAERPKGSFSTLEIQRTEQGDSAMYLCASSLLGTGRLFFGPGTRLTVL.

The rearrangement links TRBV19 to TRBJ2-3; D is unresolved. The ends were cut back, 6 bases at V and 7 bases at J, with 14 bases in the middle. Germline assignment: CDR1 LNHDA and CDR2 SQIVND (reference sequence). The CDR3 is 13 residues long. The CDR3 nucleotides are TGTGCCAGTAGGGCGGTGGGAACACATACGCAGTATTTT. Protein product: CASRAVGTHTQYF. Drawing the rest from reference TRBV19 and TRBJ2-3, the complete variable domain is DGGITQSPKYLFRKEGQNVTLSCEQNLNHDAMYWYRQDPGQGLRLIYYSQIVNDFQKGDIAEGYSVSREKKESFPLTVTSAQKNPTAFYLCASRAVGTHTQYFGPGTRLTVL.